The entry that follows covers one TCR beta chain sequence. Per the study methods: Researchers report that nucleated cell counts were estimated from reference gene primer amplification. Sequencing was performed with immunoSEQ multiplex PCR; in TCRdb, only in-frame clones are kept and a portion is missing. V and J calls plus clone size are reproduced from that table; the DNA served to infer D and trimming. The data contain 45,000 to 60,000 clones, approximately 86% of them singletons. This sample stems from a study of blood T cell repertoires in COVID-19. Study details: Sites across the United States, Italy and Spain contributed samples from acute and convalescent COVID-19. From T cells, B-cell-depleted T cells, or PBMCs came the material, which was cDNA or gDNA.

The CDR3 has 13 residues. Germline V gives CDR1 MNHEY, CDR2 SVGAGI. The trim removed 5 bases at V and 5 bases at J, leaving 5 bases unmatched. The receptor comes from a man between 60 and 70 years old with acute or convalescent COVID-19. The sample comprised peripheral blood. This chain joins TRBV6-5 and TRBJ1-1; 7 nucleotides match TRBD1. The CDR3: CASSTYRGTEAFF. The CDR3 DNA is TGTGCCAGCAGTACTTACAGGGGAACTGAAGCTTTCTTT.